What follows are 5 T cell receptor beta chains derived from one specimen sequenced in a study of blood T cell repertoires in COVID-19. Only in-frame clones appear in the TCRdb table, and some are missing; sequencing was by immunoSEQ multiplex PCR. Of a few hundred thousand clones detected, around 79% appear once; the ten largest clones hold 2.5% to 4%. Sequenced material: peripheral blood. These receptors were obtained from a woman aged 80 or over with acute or convalescent COVID-19.

The chain joins TRBV10-3 to TRBJ2-2; 10 bases map to TRBD2. CDR1 is ENHRY, CDR2 SYGVKD, per germline. This CDR3 is 19 amino acids long. Germline trimming cut 8 bases from V and 3 bases from J; bases unmatched to any gene: 18. The CDR3 DNA reads TGTGCCATCGCGGGGGGGAGAGCGGGAGGGCCTCGTGACACCGGGGAGCTGTTTTTT. Protein sequence: CAIAGGRAGGPRDTGELFF.

This chain connects TRBV2 to TRBJ1-2; TRBD1 agrees at 11 bases. This CDR3 has 16 amino acids. Germline CDR1 is SNHLY and CDR2 is FYNNEI. V lost 3 bases to trimming and J lost 8 bases; unmatched junction nucleotides: 11. The CDR3 protein is CASSEWAGQGAAGYTF. Here the CDR3 DNA reads TGTGCCAGCAGTGAGTGGGCCGGACAGGGGGCAGCGGGCTACACCTTC.

This clone was seen repeatedly, ten times or more. The chain recombines TRBV6-2 or TRBV6-3 with TRBJ1-6, with D perhaps TRBD1 (5 bases). The germline V gene has CDR1 MNHEY and CDR2 SVGEGT. The CDR3 length is 15 residues. V was cut by 2 bases and J by 4 bases, with 9 bases left in between. This chain's CDR3 is CASSYGRGYNSPLHF. The CDR3 DNA sequence: TGTGCCAGCAGTTACGGGAGGGGATATAATTCACCCCTCCACTTT.

This chain connects TRBV29-1 to TRBJ2-5, with D possibly TRBD2 on 5 matching bases. Germline CDR1 reads SQVTM; CDR2 reads ANQGSEA. Trimming took 3 bases from V and 3 from J, leaving 14 bases between them. The CDR3 totals 14 residues. CDR3 protein: CSVEGRLAKETQYF. The CDR3, as DNA: TGCAGCGTTGAGGGTCGCCTAGCAAAAGAGACCCAGTACTTC.

The genes are TRBV5-1 and TRBJ2-2; 8 nucleotides agree with TRBD2. Trimming removed 3 bases from V and 2 bases from J; junction bases left unmatched: 3. Germline V gene lookup returns CDR1 SGHRS and CDR2 YFSETQ. This CDR3 has 15 amino acids. Here the CDR3 reads CASSSGLANTGELFF. For the CDR3, the DNA is TGCGCCAGCAGCTCCGGACTAGCCAACACCGGGGAGCTGTTTTTT.